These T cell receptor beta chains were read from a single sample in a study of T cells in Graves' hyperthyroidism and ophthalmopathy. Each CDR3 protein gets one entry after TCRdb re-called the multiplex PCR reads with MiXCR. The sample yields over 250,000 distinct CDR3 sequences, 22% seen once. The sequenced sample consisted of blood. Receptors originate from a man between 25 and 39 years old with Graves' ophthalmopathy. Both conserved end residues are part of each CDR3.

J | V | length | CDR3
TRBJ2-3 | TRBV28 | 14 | CAHQREISTDTQYF
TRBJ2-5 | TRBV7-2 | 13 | CASSRSVGETQYF
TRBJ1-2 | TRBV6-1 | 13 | CASSLRQGNGYTF
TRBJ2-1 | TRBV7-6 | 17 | CASSSGLSASPYNEQFF
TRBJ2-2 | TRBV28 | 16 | CASSLYEGSDTGELFF
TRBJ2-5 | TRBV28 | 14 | CATVGTSGQETQYF
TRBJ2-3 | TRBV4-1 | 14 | CASSIAGGPDTQYF
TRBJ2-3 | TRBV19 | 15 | CASSPTGSGTDTQYF
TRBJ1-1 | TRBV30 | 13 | CAWMSGGTTEAFF
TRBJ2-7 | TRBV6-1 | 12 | CAGGGRGREQYF
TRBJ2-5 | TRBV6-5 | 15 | CASSYSTGGGETQYF
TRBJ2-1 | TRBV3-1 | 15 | CANSQGEGGHNEQFF
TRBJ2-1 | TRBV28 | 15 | CASKGSSSSYNEQFF
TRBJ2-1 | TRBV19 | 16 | CASSIKRGGSYNEQFF
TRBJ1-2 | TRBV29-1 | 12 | CSEEGASYGYTF
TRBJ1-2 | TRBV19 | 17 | CASSPRGDRTLLGGYTF
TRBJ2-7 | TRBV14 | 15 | CASSRAGGVGCEQYF
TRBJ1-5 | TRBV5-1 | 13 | CASILYSNQPQHF
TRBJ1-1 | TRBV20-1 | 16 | CSASTLGGQMNTEAFF
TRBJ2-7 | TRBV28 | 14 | CASSLRQGAREQYF
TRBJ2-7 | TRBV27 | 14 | CASSLAPSLSEQYF
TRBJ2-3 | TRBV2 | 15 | CASSRLALNTDTQYF
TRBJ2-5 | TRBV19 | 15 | CASSNFGQGQETQYF
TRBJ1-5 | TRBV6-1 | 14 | CASSPRDPRLPQHF
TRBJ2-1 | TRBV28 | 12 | CASSLGRGAQFF
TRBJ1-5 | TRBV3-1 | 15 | CASSQDRGGGQPQHF
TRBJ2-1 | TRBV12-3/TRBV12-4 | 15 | CASRVSGRNYNEQFF
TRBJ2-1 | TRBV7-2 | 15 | CASSSIAGQYNEQFF
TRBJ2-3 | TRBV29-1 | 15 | CSVGLAGTEENTQYF
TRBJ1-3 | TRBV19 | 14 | CASSIESSGNTIYF
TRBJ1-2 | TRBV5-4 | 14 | CASSPGQENYGYTF
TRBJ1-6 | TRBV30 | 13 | CASHPGGHSPLHF
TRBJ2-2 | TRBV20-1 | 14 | CSAKGWQNTGELFF
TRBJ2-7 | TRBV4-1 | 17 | CASSQVGTGAAAYEQYF
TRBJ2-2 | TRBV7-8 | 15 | CASSSLARNTGELFF
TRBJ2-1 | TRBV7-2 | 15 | CASSALAGARNEQFF
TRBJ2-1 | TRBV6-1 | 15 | CASSELAGGLDEQFF
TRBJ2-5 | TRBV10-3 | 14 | CAISGGRIQETQYF
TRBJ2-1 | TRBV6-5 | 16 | CASSYGLAGVRNEQFF
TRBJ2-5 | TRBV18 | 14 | CASSLGGDFETQYF
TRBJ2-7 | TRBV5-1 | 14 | CASSSGLRLYEQYF
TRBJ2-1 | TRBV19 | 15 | CASSSSGRWDNEQFF
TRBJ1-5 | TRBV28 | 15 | CASSLPAASNQPQHF
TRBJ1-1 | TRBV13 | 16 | CASSQITKGDNTEAFF
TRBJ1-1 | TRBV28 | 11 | CASSGQGQAFF
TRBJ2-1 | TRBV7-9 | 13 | CASSTLVYNEQFF
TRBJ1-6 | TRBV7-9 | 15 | CASSPRQGNNSPLHF